This T cell receptor beta chain was captured by sequencing in a study of neoadjuvant anti-PD-1 for oral cavity cancer. The time point denotes: after neoadjuvant nivolumab, at surgical resection. The CDR3 totals 15 residues. Per the germline V gene, CDR1 is LNHNV and CDR2 is YYDKDF (reference sequence). Trimming at V came to 3 bases and at J to 5 bases, leaving 6 bases not matched to a gene. Produced via immunoSEQ multiplex PCR; TCRdb's table is partial and in-frame only. The sample comprises about 37,000 clones, more than 35% of which are singletons, and roughly a sixth rests with the top ten. The sample was tumor tissue, taken after nivolumab (anti-PD-1) treatment. The J gene is TRBJ2-3, the V gene TRBV15, with 9 bases matching TRBD2. The sequence was collected from a person aged 35-79 years with oral cavity squamous cell carcinoma. The CDR3 bases are TGTGCCACCAGCAGTGGAGCGGGAGGATTAGATACGCAGTATTTT. Its protein product is CATSSGAGGLDTQYF.